The clone carrying this T cell receptor beta chain was found a few times. Its specificity is unknown. TCRdb re-derived calls from the RT-PCR reads in MiXCR, one entry per CDR3 protein. The sample holds around 790,000 distinct CDR3 sequences, less than 25% seen once. The sample originates from a study of response to subunit inactivated influenza vaccine. Study-wide results and limits: A suggestion made by the authors is that each seasonal influenza vaccination recruits few new T cells.

Germline CDR1 SGHRS, CDR2 YFSETQ. The CDR3 runs to 14 residues. Trimming pared 2 bases from V and 5 bases from J, leaving 12 bases between. The V gene is TRBV5-1, the J gene TRBJ2-3; no reliable D call. This sample comprised PBMCs from blood, obtained around 5 days after vaccination. The sequence was collected from a man between 50 and 59 years old who received an inactivated influenza vaccine. The CDR3 reads CASSLNYFVDTQYF. CDR3 nucleotides: TGCGCCAGCAGCTTAAACTATTTCGTAGATACGCAGTATTTT.